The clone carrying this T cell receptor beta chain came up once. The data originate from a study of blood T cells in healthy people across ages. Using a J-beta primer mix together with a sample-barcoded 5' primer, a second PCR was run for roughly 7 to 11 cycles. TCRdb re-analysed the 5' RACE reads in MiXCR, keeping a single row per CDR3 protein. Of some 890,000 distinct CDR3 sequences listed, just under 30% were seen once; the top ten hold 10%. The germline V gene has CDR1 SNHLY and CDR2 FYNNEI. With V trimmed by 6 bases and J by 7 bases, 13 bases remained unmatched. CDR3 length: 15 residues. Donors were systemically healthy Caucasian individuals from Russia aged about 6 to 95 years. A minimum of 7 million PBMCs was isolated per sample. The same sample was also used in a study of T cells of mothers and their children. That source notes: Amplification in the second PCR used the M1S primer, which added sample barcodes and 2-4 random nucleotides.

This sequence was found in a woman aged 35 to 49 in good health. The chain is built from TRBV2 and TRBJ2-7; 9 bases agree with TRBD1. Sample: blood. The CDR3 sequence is CASSVQGAGYNEQYF. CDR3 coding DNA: TGTGCCAGCAGCGTACAGGGGGCTGGTTACAATGAGCAGTACTTC.